The rows below give T cell receptor beta chains drawn from one sample of a study of CD8+ T cells in alopecia areata. The protocol was immunoSEQ multiplex PCR, while the TCRdb copy is restricted to in-frame clones and leaves out a portion. The sample shows about 120,000 clones, 53% of them seen only once. The sample was CD4+ T cells sorted from blood, taken at week 4, from a patient treated with tofacitinib. The source of these receptors is a human donor with alopecia areata. Each CDR3 is given with its conserved first and last residue. D genes are given only for firm matches. Only some rows state a clone size, as once, few, many or a class for expanded clones.

D	size	V	J	CDR3	DNA
NA	few	TRBV15	TRBJ2-5	CATSREGVETQYF	TGTGCCACCAGCAGAGAGGGGGTAGAGACCCAGTACTTC
NA	NA	TRBV5-1	TRBJ2-5	CASSLSVQETQYF	TGCGCCAGCAGCTTGTCAGTTCAAGAGACCCAGTACTTC
NA	many	TRBV30	TRBJ2-2	CAWSVSRNTGELFF	TGTGCCTGGAGTGTATCGAGGAACACCGGGGAGCTGTTTTTT
NA	NA	TRBV20-1	TRBJ1-1	CSARETGAFF	TGCAGTGCTAGGGAAACAGGAGCTTTCTTT
TRBD1	NA	TRBV7-9	TRBJ2-3	CASSPGQVGTDTQYF	TGTGCCAGCAGCCCGGGACAGGTGGGCACAGATACGCAGTATTTT
NA	NA	TRBV7-8	TRBJ1-2	CASSLERAAYGYTF	TGTGCCAGCAGCTTAGAGAGGGCTGCCTATGGCTACACCTTC
TRBD2	NA	TRBV30	TRBJ2-3	CAWSEGTSGSTDTQYF	TGTGCCTGGTCCGAGGGGACTAGCGGCAGCACAGATACGCAGTATTTT
NA	NA	TRBV5-1	TRBJ2-5	CASRSVGTAQETQYF	TGCGCCAGCAGATCGGTAGGGACGGCGCAAGAGACCCAGTACTTC
NA	NA	TRBV7-2	TRBJ1-1	CASSLGGFTEAFF	TGTGCCAGCAGCTTAGGGGGTTTCACTGAAGCTTTCTTT
NA	NA	TRBV30	TRBJ1-2	CAWSVPPRGVYTF	TGTGCCTGGAGTGTACCCCCCCGGGGAGTCTACACCTTC
TRBD1	NA	TRBV7-6	TRBJ1-1	CASSRTQQGRGVTEAFF	TGTGCCAGCAGCCGAACCCAACAGGGGAGGGGTGTCACTGAAGCTTTCTTT
TRBD1	NA	TRBV29-1	TRBJ2-7	CSAGTGGINEQYF	TGCAGCGCCGGGACAGGGGGCATCAACGAGCAGTACTTC
NA	NA	TRBV19	TRBJ2-6	CASSIRATSPTGANVLTF	TGTGCCAGTAGTATAAGGGCGACCAGTCCCACCGGGGCCAACGTCCTGACTTTC
TRBD1	few	TRBV7-9	TRBJ1-3	CASSPPRGDSSGNTIYF	TGTGCCAGCAGCCCACCTAGGGGGGACAGCTCTGGAAACACCATATATTTT
NA	NA	TRBV19	TRBJ2-1	CASLAQGRRNEQFF	TGTGCCAGTTTGGCACAGGGACGGAGGAATGAGCAGTTCTTC
NA	NA	TRBV29-1	TRBJ2-1	CSVGLRRRASSYNEQFF	TGCAGCGTTGGTTTGCGGCGGCGGGCCAGCTCCTACAATGAGCAGTTCTTC
NA	NA	TRBV29-1	TRBJ2-5	CSVEGRLYQETQYF	TGCAGCGTCGAGGGACGTCTCTACCAAGAGACCCAGTACTTC
NA	NA	TRBV30	TRBJ2-7	CALMKNFPPSYEQYF	TGTGCCCTGATGAAAAATTTTCCCCCCTCCTACGAGCAGTACTTC
NA	NA	TRBV7-3	TRBJ2-7	CASSLLSGGAYEQYF	TGTGCCAGCAGCTTACTATCCGGGGGCGCCTACGAGCAGTACTTC
NA	NA	TRBV4-1	TRBJ2-1	CASSQGEGLGNEQFF	TGCGCCAGCAGCCAGGGGGAAGGCTTAGGCAATGAGCAGTTCTTC
NA	NA	TRBV30	TRBJ2-2	CAWSVQVPGELFF	TGTGCCTGGAGTGTTCAAGTTCCCGGGGAGCTGTTTTTT
TRBD1	NA	TRBV6-5	TRBJ1-4	CASRSGTVFNEKLFF	TGTGCCAGCAGGTCCGGGACAGTATTTAATGAAAAACTGTTTTTT
NA	few	TRBV25-1	TRBJ2-3	CASSEYGRGTDTQYF	TGTGCCAGCAGTGAATATGGACGGGGCACAGATACGCAGTATTTT
NA	few	TRBV15	TRBJ1-1	CATSTRRGTEAFF	TGTGCCACCAGCACAAGGAGGGGAACTGAAGCTTTCTTT
NA	few	TRBV6-5	TRBJ1-2	CASTGGSFYGYTF	TGTGCCAGCACGGGGGGTTCCTTCTATGGCTACACCTTC
TRBD2	NA	TRBV2	TRBJ2-4	CASSVPTSGGAPQYF	TGTGCCAGCAGTGTCCCGACTAGCGGGGGGGCACCCCAGTACTTC
NA	NA	TRBV19	TRBJ2-3	CASNNQRGRTDTQYF	TGTGCCAGTAACAATCAACGGGGCCGCACAGATACGCAGTATTTT
NA	NA	TRBV30	TRBJ1-3	CAWSKGLENTIYF	TGTGCCTGGAGTAAGGGGCTGGAAAACACCATATATTTT
NA	NA	TRBV29-1	TRBJ2-3	CSVDGGGSTDTQYF	TGCAGCGTTGACGGGGGAGGTTCGACAGATACGCAGTATTTT
TRBD2	few	TRBV29-1	TRBJ2-2	CSVEGAGANTGELFF	TGCAGCGTTGAAGGTGCGGGGGCGAACACCGGGGAGCTGTTTTTT
TRBD1	NA	TRBV5-1	TRBJ2-7	CASSYGQGQTYEQYF	TGCGCCAGCAGCTACGGACAGGGTCAGACCTACGAGCAGTACTTC
TRBD2	NA	TRBV2	TRBJ2-1	CASSVERGNNNEQFF	TGTGCCAGCAGTGTAGAGCGGGGGAATAACAATGAGCAGTTCTTC
TRBD1	NA	TRBV29-1	TRBJ1-1	CSAALQSGGTEAFF	TGCAGCGCGGCGTTGCAATCAGGGGGCACTGAAGCTTTCTTT
TRBD1	few	TRBV30	TRBJ2-2	CACHDRAFTGELFF	TGTGCCTGCCACGACAGGGCATTCACCGGGGAGCTGTTTTTT
TRBD2	few	TRBV2	TRBJ2-4	CASSGLAETLAKNIQYF	TGTGCCAGCAGTGGACTAGCGGAAACGCTAGCCAAAAACATTCAGTACTTC
NA	NA	TRBV13	TRBJ2-7	CASSVRQIPYEQYF	TGTGCCAGCAGCGTTCGACAGATTCCCTACGAGCAGTACTTC
NA	NA	TRBV29-1	TRBJ2-7	CSVRRADEQYF	TGCAGCGTTCGTAGGGCTGACGAGCAGTACTTC
NA	many	TRBV9	TRBJ2-1	CASSSQSDSSYNEQFF	TGTGCCAGCAGCTCTCAATCGGACAGCTCCTACAATGAGCAGTTCTTC
NA	NA	TRBV7-3	TRBJ1-1	CASSPRTDPNTEAFF	TGTGCCAGCAGCCCTAGGACAGATCCGAACACTGAAGCTTTCTTT
NA	NA	TRBV25-1	TRBJ1-6	CASSDVSYNSPLHF	TGTGCCAGCAGTGACGTCTCCTATAATTCACCCCTCCACTTT
NA	few	TRBV6-1	TRBJ2-7	CASSERGDYEQYF	TGTGCCAGCAGTGAACGGGGTGACTACGAGCAGTACTTC
NA	NA	TRBV30	TRBJ1-6	CAWSVHRAASPLHF	TGTGCCTGGAGTGTACACAGGGCGGCCTCACCCCTCCACTTT
TRBD1	NA	TRBV18	TRBJ1-2	CASSLTDRNYGYTF	TGTGCCAGCTCTCTCACGGACAGGAACTATGGCTACACCTTC
TRBD1	NA	TRBV5-6	TRBJ1-2	CASSRKGQGRYGYTF	TGTGCCAGCAGCAGGAAGGGACAGGGGAGGTACGGCTACACCTTC
NA	NA	TRBV19	TRBJ2-7	CASSIGWGSLYEQYF	TGTGCCAGTAGTATAGGTTGGGGTTCACTCTACGAGCAGTACTTC
TRBD1	NA	TRBV2	TRBJ1-1	CASNRGLTEAFF	TGTGCCAGTAACAGGGGGCTAACTGAAGCTTTCTTT
NA	NA	TRBV30	TRBJ1-2	CAWSGQPYGYTF	TGTGCCTGGAGTGGTCAACCCTATGGCTACACCTTC